These 7 T cell receptor beta chains were sequenced from one sample in a study of T cells in Graves' hyperthyroidism and ophthalmopathy (dated by TCRdb to between 2017 and 2020). Libraries came from multiplex PCR. TCRdb names Illumina HiSeq 2000 as the instrument used. The TCR beta CDR3 regions were amplified from RNA transcripts. The first round of RT-PCR for the TCR CDR3 was performed with the HTBI primer set and the Qiagen OneStep RT-PCR kit. TCRdb handled the public reads itself, with Q25 trimming in fastp and clone calling in MiXCR, and kept productive beta chains. A single entry per CDR3 protein holds the most common genes and DNA from its merged rows. The sample data list more than 300,000 distinct CDR3 sequences, and approximately 13% of these were observed just once. The ten largest make up 9.2% of the sample. Sample: blood. The receptor source for this set is a woman in her late teens or twenties with Graves' hyperthyroidism.

V is TRBV11-1 and J is TRBJ2-1; 7 bases agree with TRBD2. V lost 5 bases to trimming and J lost 5 bases; unmatched junction nucleotides: 12. CDR3 size: 16 residues. Per the germline V gene, CDR1 is SGHAT and CDR2 is FQDESV (reference sequence). The DNA for the CDR3 is TGTGCCAGCAGCGCCCGAACTAGCGTAAAACACAATGAGCAGTTCTTC. Protein: CASSARTSVKHNEQFF.

This clonotype showed up many times. The chain carries TRBV7-2 and TRBJ1-5; possible D gene TRBD1, 6 bases. Trimming stripped 5 bases from V and 0 bases from J, with 11 bases between. CDR1 and CDR2 (germline): SGHTA, FQGNSA. This CDR3 contains 15 residues. DNA for the CDR3: TGTGCCAGCAGCGGGTGGACAGATAGCAATCAGCCCCAGCATTTT. This codes for CASSGWTDSNQPQHF. The variable domain in full, completed from reference TRBV7-2 and TRBJ1-5, reads GAGVSQSPSNKVTEKGKDVELRCDPISGHTALYWYRQSLGQGLEFLIYFQGNSAPDKSGLPSDRFSAERTGGSVSTLTIQRTQQEDSAVYLCASSGWTDSNQPQHFGDGTRLSIL.

This clonotype showed up just a few times. The V and J genes are TRBV5-1 and TRBJ2-1; 11 bases fit TRBD2. The CDR3 is 15 residues long. In germline, CDR1 is SGHRS, CDR2 YFSETQ. V shed 2 bases and J 8 bases; nucleotides not matched to a gene: 6. The CDR3 sequence: CASSFYGLAGDEQFF. The CDR3 nucleotides are TGCGCCAGCAGCTTTTACGGACTAGCGGGCGATGAGCAGTTCTTC.

In its sample, this clonotype was seen many times. V and J are TRBV20-1 and TRBJ1-1; D may be TRBD1 (6 bases). The CDR3 totals 14 residues. From germline, CDR1 is DFQATT and CDR2 SNEGSKA (reference sequence). V was cut by 8 bases and J by 5 bases, with 21 bases left in between. CDR3: CSFPRRGRETEAFF. CDR3 nucleotides: TGCAGTTTTCCCCGCCGGGGGCGCGAAACTGAAGCTTTCTTT.

This clonotype was seen at least ten times. V is TRBV9 and J is TRBJ2-5; D possibly corresponds to TRBD2 (6 bases). V was clipped by 4 bases and J by 0 bases, with 7 bases between them. The V gene's germline CDR1 is SGDLS and CDR2 YYNGEE. The CDR3 loop spans 13 amino acids. CDR3 amino acids: CASSTGDQETQYF. The DNA for the CDR3 is TGTGCCAGCAGCACGGGGGACCAAGAGACCCAGTACTTC.

This clonotype was detected many times. The chain recombines TRBV5-1 with TRBJ2-7; TRBD1 agrees at 7 bases. The CDR3 totals 13 residues. The J segment lost 0 bases and the V segment lost 4 bases, leaving 1 base of the junction unmatched. Germline V lookup: CDR1 SGHRS, CDR2 YFSETQ. CDR3 DNA sequence: TGCGCCAGCAGCCGGACAGGCTCCTACGAGCAGTACTTC. Its translation is CASSRTGSYEQYF.

This clonotype was seen at least ten times. The J gene is TRBJ1-1, the V gene TRBV27; no firm D call. Per germline, CDR1 MNHEY and CDR2 SMNVEV (reference sequence). CDR3 length equals 14 residues. V dropped 3 bases and J dropped 3 bases, with 11 bases sitting between them. The DNA for the CDR3 is TGTGCCAGCAGTTTTGGGTCCCGGGACACTGAAGCTTTCTTT. It translates to CASSFGSRDTEAFF.